One sample yielded the 4 T cell receptor beta chains listed below, sequenced in a study of regulatory T cells in long-lasting Graves disease. The sample's time point: persistent/refractory GD, antithyroid drugs over 5 years with positive TRAb. The TCR library was prepared using RNA isolated from PBMCs. Arm-PCR of CDR3 regions with iRepertoire HTBI primers generated TCR beta libraries. TCRdb reanalysed the multiplex PCR reads using MiXCR and keeps one entry per CDR3 protein. The sample carries more than 300,000 distinct CDR3 sequences, approximately 23% recorded once. The specimen was peripheral blood mononuclear cells (PBMCs), collected when the disease was refractory, from a patient treated with antithyroid drugs. These receptors originate from a middle-aged woman with Graves disease.

This chain joins TRBV30 and TRBJ1-4; no definite D call. V was cut by 3 bases and J by 4 bases, with 9 bases left in between. The CDR3 is 13 amino acids. Germline assignment: CDR1 GTSNPN and CDR2 SVGIG (reference sequence). The CDR3 nucleotides are TGTGCCTGGAGCGGGATACTTAATGAAAAACTGTTTTTT. This sequence encodes CAWSGILNEKLFF. Full variable domain (remainder filled in from reference TRBV30 and TRBJ1-4): SQTIHQWPATLVQPVGSPLSLECTVEGTSNPNLYWYRQAAGRGLQLLFYSVGIGQISSEVPQNLSASRPQDRQFILSSKKLLLSDSGFYLCAWSGILNEKLFFGSGTQLSVL.

In this sample, this clonotype turned up many times. The V and J genes are TRBV24-1 and TRBJ2-5, with TRBD2 identical over 7 bases. V dropped 0 bases and J dropped 0; count of bases not matched to a gene: 3. Germline V gene data show CDR1 as KGHDR and CDR2 as SFDVKD. The CDR3 covers 16 residues. The CDR3 protein is CATSDLGGRDQETQYF. The DNA for the CDR3 is TGTGCCACCAGTGATTTGGGCGGGAGAGACCAAGAGACCCAGTACTTC.

This chain links TRBV9 with TRBJ2-3; no firm D call. Trimming stripped 4 bases from V and 2 bases from J, with 17 bases between. Germline V gives CDR1 SGDLS, CDR2 YYNGEE. CDR3 size: 16 residues. The CDR3: CASSKTTHDFTDTQYF. As DNA, the CDR3 is TGTGCCAGCAGCAAGACGACTCATGACTTCACAGATACGCAGTATTTT.

This clonotype showed up just a few times. For the CDR3, the DNA is TGTGCCAGCAGTCCAGGACTAGCGGGAGGGCCGGTGGCAGATACGCAGTATTTT. Translation: CASSPGLAGGPVADTQYF. The V and J genes are TRBV28 and TRBJ2-3, with 15 nucleotides matching TRBD2. Germline V gene lookup returns CDR1 MDHEN and CDR2 SYDVKM. The CDR3 is 18 amino acids. Losses at the gene ends were 5 bases for V and 4 bases for J; bases not matched to a gene: 10.